Listed here are 22 T cell receptor beta chains from one sample, sequenced in a study of siplizumab effects on memory and regulatory T cells. Some clones are missing from TCRdb's copy, which holds only in-frame ones; the method was immunoSEQ multiplex PCR. The top ten hold roughly 1.1% of the sample, which has about 100,000 clones, around nine tenths seen once. The sequenced material came from CD4+ T cells sorted from blood. These receptors all stem from a human donor in good health.

The J gene is TRBJ2-1, the V gene TRBV7-9; D uncertain. Deletions cut 3 bases from V and 5 bases from J, with 14 bases between. The CDR3 contains 15 residues. CDR1 is SEHNR, CDR2 FQNEAQ, per germline (reference sequence). CDR3: CASSLGESAHNEQFF. The CDR3 nucleotides are TGTGCCAGCAGCTTGGGTGAATCCGCCCACAATGAGCAGTTCTTC.

The rearrangement joins TRBV7-9 to TRBJ2-3; 8 nucleotides line up with TRBD1. The CDR3 contains 17 residues. V gave up 5 bases and J gave up 2 bases; unmatched junction bases: 12. Germline-derived CDR1 and CDR2 are SEHNR and FQNEAQ (reference sequence). The CDR3 is CASSPESGRGPTDTQYF. The CDR3 DNA sequence: TGTGCCAGCAGCCCGGAGTCCGGCAGGGGGCCCACAGATACGCAGTATTTT.

The chain carries TRBV27 and TRBJ1-1; the match to TRBD1 covers 9 bases. The CDR3 runs to 15 residues. Trimming took 5 bases from V and 6 from J; bases not matched to a gene: 10. Germline V gene data show CDR1 as MNHEY and CDR2 as SMNVEV (reference sequence). CDR3 sequence reads: CASSPLQGAYAEAFF. Written as DNA, the CDR3 is TGTGCCAGCAGTCCATTACAGGGGGCGTATGCTGAAGCTTTCTTT.

The V gene is TRBV11-2, the J gene TRBJ1-3; possibly TRBD1 for D (6 bases). V lost 5 bases and J lost 0, with 11 bases in between. Germline V gene lookup returns CDR1 SGHAT and CDR2 FQNNGV. The CDR3 covers 15 residues. CDR3 coding DNA: TGTGCCAGCAGCCCTGGACAGACCTCTGGAAACACCATATATTTT. Protein sequence: CASSPGQTSGNTIYF. Using reference TRBV11-2 and TRBJ1-3 for the parts outside the CDR3, the full variable domain is EAGVAQSPRYKIIEKRQSVAFWCNPISGHATLYWYQQILGQGPKLLIQFQNNGVVDDSQLPKDRFSAERLKGVDSTLKIQPAKLEDSAVYLCASSPGQTSGNTIYFGEGSWLTVV.

This chain connects TRBV21-1 to TRBJ2-5; the D segment call TRBD1 is taken from the table without a DNA check. TRBV21-1 has pseudogene status. The CDR3 is 13 amino acids. The CDR3 bases are TGTGCCAGCACCCGACAGGGTGACGAGACCCAGTACTTC. Amino acid sequence: CASTRQGDETQYF.

The chain recombines TRBV30 with TRBJ2-7; 7 nucleotides align to TRBD1. With V trimmed by 6 bases and J by 9 bases, 17 bases remained unmatched. Per the germline V gene, CDR1 is GTSNPN and CDR2 is SVGIG (reference sequence). The CDR3 has 14 amino acids. CDR3: CACKLTGRRGGQYF. For the CDR3, the DNA is TGTGCCTGCAAACTGACAGGGCGAAGGGGCGGGCAGTACTTC.

V and J are TRBV27 and TRBJ2-2; D tentatively fits TRBD1 or TRBD2 (5 bases each). The CDR3 runs 14 residues. In germline, CDR1 is MNHEY, CDR2 SMNVEV (reference sequence). V lost 6 bases and J lost 2, with 10 bases in between. This CDR3 reads CASRGGGNTGELFF. In DNA, the CDR3 is TGTGCCAGCAGGGGTGGGGGTAACACCGGGGAGCTGTTTTTT.

The J gene is TRBJ1-4, the V gene TRBV20-1; 7 bases align to TRBD1. The length of the CDR3 is 11 residues. V was pared by 3 bases and J by 8 bases, with 0 bases of the junction left unmatched. CDR1 and CDR2 from the germline V gene are DFQATT and SNEGSKA (reference sequence). The DNA for the CDR3 is TGCAGTGCTAGGGACAGGGAAAAACTGTTTTTT. Its translation: CSARDREKLFF.

This chain links TRBV2 with TRBJ2-6, with D uncertain. Germline V gene data show CDR1 as SNHLY and CDR2 as FYNNEI. V was trimmed by 9 bases and J by 0 bases, leaving 3 bases between them. CDR3 size: 12 residues. In nucleotides, the CDR3 is TGTGCCAGAAGCTCTGGGGCCAACGTCCTGACTTTC. Amino acids: CARSSGANVLTF.

The chain couples TRBV28 to TRBJ1-2; the D gene is possibly TRBD1 (5 bases). Looked up from germline, CDR1 is MDHEN and CDR2 is SYDVKM. The CDR3 contains 16 residues. V was shortened by 7 bases and J by 0 bases, with 18 bases between the two germline ends. CDR3: CASIESPGLTNYGYTF. The CDR3 DNA follows: TGTGCCAGCATAGAGTCACCGGGACTCACTAACTATGGCTACACCTTC.

The chain employs TRBV2 and TRBJ1-1; D is ambiguous. Germline V lookup: CDR1 SNHLY, CDR2 FYNNEI. With 5 bases removed from V and 0 bases from J, the gap between germline ends came to 10 bases. The CDR3 loop spans 14 amino acids. The CDR3 region has the DNA TGTGCCAGCAGTTTGGACCGGTTGAACACTGAAGCTTTCTTT. It specifies CASSLDRLNTEAFF. Using reference TRBV2 and TRBJ1-1 for the parts outside the CDR3, the full variable domain is EPEVTQTPSHQVTQMGQEVILRCVPISNHLYFYWYRQILGQKVEFLVSFYNNEISEKSEIFDDQFSVERPDGSNFTLKIRSTKLEDSAMYFCASSLDRLNTEAFFGQGTRLTVV.

The chain joins TRBV13 to TRBJ2-7; TRBD2 matches at 10 bases. Trimming at V came to 5 bases and at J to 6 bases, leaving 4 bases not matched to a gene. Germline lookup yields CDR1 PRHDT and CDR2 FYEKMQ (reference sequence). The CDR3 sequence is 13 residues long. The CDR3 reads CASSLGTSAEQYF. The DNA for the CDR3 is TGTGCCAGCAGCCTCGGGACTAGCGCCGAGCAGTACTTC.

The chain has TRBV25-1 and TRBJ2-3; 8 bases align to TRBD2. With 0 bases clipped from V and 2 bases from J, the junction kept 4 bases outside the gene matches. This CDR3 region has 16 residues. Germline lookup yields CDR1 MGHDK and CDR2 SYGVNS. In DNA, the CDR3 is TGTGCCAGCAGTGAATATAAACTAGCGGCCACAGATACGCAGTATTTT. It yields the protein CASSEYKLAATDTQYF.

The chain uses TRBV5-1 and TRBJ2-2; no firm D call. CDR1 is SGHRS and CDR2 is YFSETQ in the germline V gene. Trimming stripped 0 bases from V and 2 bases from J, with 17 bases between. There are 18 residues in the CDR3. CDR3 sequence reads: CASSLEASGTLNTGELFF. The DNA for the CDR3 is TGCGCCAGCAGCTTGGAGGCGTCGGGTACGCTTAACACCGGGGAGCTGTTTTTT.

CDR3 loop: CASSQGGSGDPWSSYEQYF. The CDR3 DNA reads as TGCGCCAGCAGCCAAGGGGGCTCCGGGGATCCCTGGAGCTCCTACGAGCAGTACTTC. The V gene is TRBV4-1, the J gene TRBJ2-7; the D call may be TRBD1 or TRBD2 (5 bases each). Trimming removed 1 base at V and 0 bases at J, with 22 bases between. In germline, CDR1 is MGHRA, CDR2 YSYEKL. The CDR3 is 19 residues long.

The chain carries TRBV2 and TRBJ1-5, with a weak D call TRBD1 (5 bases). Germline CDR1 is SNHLY and CDR2 is FYNNEI. Trimming took 9 bases from V and 2 from J, leaving 14 bases between them. This CDR3 has 14 residues. The CDR3 coding sequence is TGTGCCAGTAGAATCGGGGGGGGCAATCAGCCCCAGCATTTT. It specifies CASRIGGGNQPQHF.

The chain uses TRBV7-9 and TRBJ2-1; 9 positions agree with TRBD2. After removal of 2 bases from V and 5 bases from J, the junction contained 16 bases not matched to a gene. Germline values: CDR1 SEHNR, CDR2 FQNEAQ (reference sequence). The CDR3 has 19 amino acids. CDR3 sequence: CASSLKWAGGPLMNNEQFF. CDR3 DNA: TGTGCCAGCAGCTTAAAATGGGCGGGAGGGCCTCTCATGAACAATGAGCAGTTCTTC.

The rearrangement joins TRBV2 to TRBJ1-2; tentative D call: TRBD1 (6 bases). CDR3 size: 16 residues. Between the trimmed V and J ends, which lost 0 bases and 7 bases, there was a span of 18 bases. Germline V gene sequence: CDR1 SNHLY, CDR2 FYNNEI. The CDR3 sequence is CASSEALPGGGGGYTF. The CDR3 nucleotides read TGTGCCAGCAGTGAAGCGCTTCCGGGGGGCGGTGGTGGCTACACCTTC.

The chain combines TRBV7-6 with TRBJ2-3; D not certain. This CDR3 has 18 amino acids. Between the trimmed V and J ends, which lost 3 bases and 0 bases, there was a span of 19 bases. Germline V lookup: CDR1 SGHVS, CDR2 FNYEAQ. CDR3 DNA sequence: TGTGCCAGCAGCTTCATTCTTAAGGGCTCCGCTAGCACAGATACGCAGTATTTT. Protein product: CASSFILKGSASTDTQYF.

This clone came up once. The chain has TRBV15 and TRBJ2-1; 10 bases agree with TRBD2. This CDR3 spans 17 amino acids. Germline V gene sequence: CDR1 LNHNV, CDR2 YYDKDF (reference sequence). The V and J ends lost 2 bases and 8 bases, in that order; junction bases with no gene match: 12. The CDR3 DNA reads TGTGCCACCAGCAGATCCCTGTCCCTAGCGGGAGTGTATGAGCAGTTCTTC. It codes for CATSRSLSLAGVYEQFF. Supplemented by reference TRBV15 and TRBJ2-1, the full variable domain reads DAMVIQNPRYQVTQFGKPVTLSCSQTLNHNVMYWYQQKSSQAPKLLFHYYDKDFNNEADTPDNFQSRRPNTSFCFLDIRSPGLGDTAMYLCATSRSLSLAGVYEQFFGPGTRLTVL.

V is TRBV5-6 and J is TRBJ1-4; the D is unclear. CDR1 is SGHDT, CDR2 YYEEEE, per germline. V dropped 0 bases and J dropped 7 bases, with 13 bases sitting between them. The CDR3 length is 15 residues. The CDR3 here is CASSLAVTASEKLFF. CDR3 nucleotide sequence: TGTGCCAGCAGCTTGGCCGTCACAGCGAGTGAAAAACTGTTTTTT. Full variable domain (outside the CDR3, taken from reference TRBV5-6 and TRBJ1-4): DAGVTQSPTHLIKTRGQQVTLRCSPKSGHDTVSWYQQALGQGPQFIFQYYEEEERQRGNFPDRFSGHQFPNYSSELNVNALLLGDSALYLCASSLAVTASEKLFFGSGTQLSVL.

This rearrangement joins TRBV21-1 to TRBJ2-7; the table names TRBD1, a call not compared with the DNA. TRBV21-1 is labeled a pseudogene. The CDR3 extends over 11 amino acids. Here the CDR3 reads CASSQGYEQYF. CDR3 DNA sequence: TGTGCCAGCAGTCAGGGCTACGAGCAGTACTTC.